Listed below are T cell receptor beta chains from one sample, sequenced in a study of T cell repertoires in cytomegalovirus infection. TCRdb re-called the reads through MiXCR, storing one row per CDR3 protein. This table has around 710,000 distinct CDR3 sequences, around 29% appearing once. Antigens of these TCRs are unknown. The material was cultured CD8+ T cells from PBMCs, obtained from culture after CMV antigen stimulation. The source is a human donor in good health (CMV status not recorded). Some clones in this sample may be carry-over from other donors' samples. CDR3s include the opening cysteine and the closing phenylalanine or tryptophan. The D gene is left open where the match is weak. Clone size, where shown, is once, few, many, or a class for clones that have expanded.

clone_size: NA; v_call: TRBV7-6; d_call: NA; j_call: TRBJ1-1; cdr3_nt: TGTGCCAGCAGCGAGCTACAGCTCACTGAAGCTTTCTTT; cdr3_aa: CASSELQLTEAFF
clone_size: few; v_call: TRBV6-2/TRBV6-3; d_call: NA; j_call: TRBJ2-7; cdr3_nt: TGTGCCAGCAGTTCGTATATCGGATCCTCGTACGAGCAGTACTTC; cdr3_aa: CASSSYIGSSYEQYF
clone_size: NA; v_call: TRBV27; d_call: NA; j_call: TRBJ1-4; cdr3_nt: TGTGCCAGCAGTTTAAGGGGGTATGCTAATGAAAAACTGTTTTTT; cdr3_aa: CASSLRGYANEKLFF
clone_size: NA; v_call: TRBV6-2/TRBV6-3; d_call: TRBD2; j_call: TRBJ2-1; cdr3_nt: TGTGCCAGCAGAACCTCTAGCGGGGGCCGATACAATGAGCAGTTCTTC; cdr3_aa: CASRTSSGGRYNEQFF
clone_size: many; v_call: TRBV7-6; d_call: NA; j_call: TRBJ2-3; cdr3_nt: TGTGCCAGCAGCTTACGGGGGGCAGTCACAGATACGCAGTATTTT; cdr3_aa: CASSLRGAVTDTQYF
clone_size: NA; v_call: TRBV9; d_call: NA; j_call: TRBJ2-6; cdr3_nt: TGTGCCAGCAGCGTCGCCCAGGGATCTGGGGCCAACGTCCTGACTTTC; cdr3_aa: CASSVAQGSGANVLTF
clone_size: few; v_call: TRBV7-8; d_call: TRBD2; j_call: TRBJ2-3; cdr3_nt: TGTGCCAGCAGCCCCCCAACTAGCGCCGATACGCAGTATTTT; cdr3_aa: CASSPPTSADTQYF
clone_size: once; v_call: TRBV24-1; d_call: NA; j_call: TRBJ2-7; cdr3_nt: TGTGCCACCAGTGACCTTCATCGGGGGAGAGCCTACGAGCAGTACTTC; cdr3_aa: CATSDLHRGRAYEQYF
clone_size: NA; v_call: TRBV9; d_call: TRBD2; j_call: TRBJ2-3; cdr3_nt: TGTGCCAGCAGTGGAAGCGGGGGGGCGGCAGATACGCAGTATTTT; cdr3_aa: CASSGSGGAADTQYF
clone_size: few; v_call: TRBV27; d_call: TRBD2; j_call: TRBJ2-2; cdr3_nt: TGTGCCAGCAGTATCTTTAGCGGGGGGCTCTCCGGGGAGCTGTTTTTT; cdr3_aa: CASSIFSGGLSGELFF
clone_size: NA; v_call: TRBV4-3; d_call: TRBD1; j_call: TRBJ1-1; cdr3_nt: TGCGCCAGCAGCTCGGGACAGGGTCTATCTGAAGCTTTCTTT; cdr3_aa: CASSSGQGLSEAFF
clone_size: NA; v_call: TRBV7-6; d_call: NA; j_call: TRBJ2-2; cdr3_nt: TGTGCCAGCAGCTTGGACGTCTCCACCGGGGAGCTGTTTTTT; cdr3_aa: CASSLDVSTGELFF
clone_size: NA; v_call: TRBV6-2/TRBV6-3; d_call: NA; j_call: TRBJ2-1; cdr3_nt: TGTGCCGCCTCAGGGGGGGGGCCCCAAGACTTC; cdr3_aa: CAASGGGPQDF
clone_size: NA; v_call: TRBV7-8; d_call: TRBD2; j_call: TRBJ2-1; cdr3_nt: TGTGCCAGCAGCCCCCGGGGGGACTGGGAGCAGTTCTTC; cdr3_aa: CASSPRGDWEQFF
clone_size: NA; v_call: TRBV5-1; d_call: NA; j_call: TRBJ1-2; cdr3_nt: TGCGCCAGCAGCTTGGAATCGGATGGCTACACCTTC; cdr3_aa: CASSLESDGYTF
clone_size: many; v_call: TRBV7-2; d_call: NA; j_call: TRBJ1-3; cdr3_nt: TGTGCCAGCAGCAGTCTACAGGGCCGCTCTGGAAACACCATATATTTT; cdr3_aa: CASSSLQGRSGNTIYF
clone_size: few; v_call: TRBV7-9; d_call: NA; j_call: TRBJ2-5; cdr3_nt: TGTGCCAGCAGTCCTCGGACTCGACGCCAAGAGACCCAGTACTTC; cdr3_aa: CASSPRTRRQETQYF
clone_size: once; v_call: TRBV2; d_call: NA; j_call: TRBJ1-5; cdr3_nt: TGTGCCAGCAGTGGGGCAGAGGGCAGCAATCAGCCCCAGCATTTT; cdr3_aa: CASSGAEGSNQPQHF
clone_size: many; v_call: TRBV7-6; d_call: TRBD2; j_call: TRBJ2-2; cdr3_nt: TGTGCCAGCAGCCTCCCGGGCGGGGGGGAACTTGCGCGAGAGCTGTTTTTT; cdr3_aa: CASSLPGGGELARELFF
clone_size: many; v_call: TRBV7-6; d_call: TRBD2; j_call: TRBJ2-1; cdr3_nt: TGTGCCAGCACCCCGAGCGGGGCCGGGGAGCAGTTCTTC; cdr3_aa: CASTPSGAGEQFF
clone_size: few; v_call: TRBV7-6; d_call: NA; j_call: TRBJ2-1; cdr3_nt: TGTGCCAGCAGCCCCGAGGGGGGGTTCACGAATGAGCAGTTCTTC; cdr3_aa: CASSPEGGFTNEQFF
clone_size: NA; v_call: TRBV28; d_call: NA; j_call: TRBJ1-1; cdr3_nt: TGTGCCAGCAGTTTAGAGCTTCACACTGAAGCTTTCTTT; cdr3_aa: CASSLELHTEAFF
clone_size: once; v_call: TRBV15; d_call: NA; j_call: TRBJ2-1; cdr3_nt: TGTGCCACCACCCATACCCGGGACCGATACAATGAGCAGTTCTTC; cdr3_aa: CATTHTRDRYNEQFF
clone_size: few; v_call: TRBV28; d_call: NA; j_call: TRBJ1-2; cdr3_nt: TGTGCCAGCAGACACTCCCCGGCTAACTATGGCTACACCTTC; cdr3_aa: CASRHSPANYGYTF
clone_size: few; v_call: TRBV4-1; d_call: TRBD2; j_call: TRBJ2-2; cdr3_nt: TGCGCCAGCAGCCTCTTTAGCGGGGGGGCAGGTACCGGGGAGCTGTTTTTT; cdr3_aa: CASSLFSGGAGTGELFF
clone_size: NA; v_call: TRBV5-4; d_call: NA; j_call: TRBJ2-3; cdr3_nt: TGTGCCAGCAGCTTGGAACTTTCCCCAGATACGCAGTATTTT; cdr3_aa: CASSLELSPDTQYF
clone_size: NA; v_call: TRBV15; d_call: NA; j_call: TRBJ1-1; cdr3_nt: TGTGCCACCAGCAGAGATTTAGATAAAGCTTTCTTT; cdr3_aa: CATSRDLDKAFF
clone_size: NA; v_call: TRBV6-5; d_call: NA; j_call: TRBJ1-1; cdr3_nt: TGTGCCAGCGGAAAGACGACAATGAACACTGAAGCTTTCTTT; cdr3_aa: CASGKTTMNTEAFF
clone_size: once; v_call: TRBV7-9; d_call: NA; j_call: TRBJ2-1; cdr3_nt: TGTGCCAGCAGCTTAGCTTGGACGGAGTACAATGAGCAGTTCTTC; cdr3_aa: CASSLAWTEYNEQFF
clone_size: NA; v_call: TRBV27; d_call: NA; j_call: TRBJ2-3; cdr3_nt: TGTGCCAGCAGTTTATCCCGTTCAACGTTCAGCACAGATACGCAGTATTTT; cdr3_aa: CASSLSRSTFSTDTQYF
clone_size: NA; v_call: TRBV2; d_call: NA; j_call: TRBJ2-3; cdr3_nt: TGTGCCAGCAGTAGCGGACGGAGCACAGATACGCAGTATTTT; cdr3_aa: CASSSGRSTDTQYF
clone_size: many; v_call: TRBV7-8; d_call: TRBD2; j_call: TRBJ2-1; cdr3_nt: TGTGCCAGCAGCTTAGAACTAGCGGGGGGATATGAGCAGTTCTTC; cdr3_aa: CASSLELAGGYEQFF
clone_size: few; v_call: TRBV6-2/TRBV6-3; d_call: TRBD1; j_call: TRBJ1-5; cdr3_nt: TGTGCCAGCAACCCCGGGACAGGGTCCCAGCCCCAGCATTTT; cdr3_aa: CASNPGTGSQPQHF
clone_size: NA; v_call: TRBV28; d_call: NA; j_call: TRBJ2-2; cdr3_nt: TGTGCCAGCAGTTTTGTTACAGGAGGAACCGGGGAGCTGTTTTTT; cdr3_aa: CASSFVTGGTGELFF
clone_size: many; v_call: TRBV7-2; d_call: TRBD2; j_call: TRBJ2-3; cdr3_nt: TGTGCCAGCAGCAAGGCCGGGACTACGGCCGATTTT; cdr3_aa: CASSKAGTTADF
clone_size: NA; v_call: TRBV25-1; d_call: NA; j_call: TRBJ1-1; cdr3_nt: TGTGCCAGCAGTGAATATTTCTCTAGGGAGGGGTCGGGTCCTGAAGCTTTCTTT; cdr3_aa: CASSEYFSREGSGPEAFF
clone_size: NA; v_call: TRBV28; d_call: TRBD1; j_call: TRBJ1-1; cdr3_nt: TGTGCCAGCAGTTTGCGCCTGAGGGACAGACAGACTGAAGCTTTCTTT; cdr3_aa: CASSLRLRDRQTEAFF
clone_size: NA; v_call: TRBV6-1; d_call: NA; j_call: TRBJ2-1; cdr3_nt: TGTGCCAGCAGTGAAACAGCTCTAAATGAGCAGTTCTTC; cdr3_aa: CASSETALNEQFF
clone_size: many; v_call: TRBV11-1; d_call: TRBD2; j_call: TRBJ2-3; cdr3_nt: TGTGCCAGCAGCTTCTTAAGCGGGGGGGGCACAGATACGCAGTATTTT; cdr3_aa: CASSFLSGGGTDTQYF
clone_size: NA; v_call: TRBV11-2; d_call: TRBD1; j_call: TRBJ1-1; cdr3_nt: TGTGCCAGCAGCCCCTGGTCGACAGGGACGGTCACTGAAGCTTTCTTT; cdr3_aa: CASSPWSTGTVTEAFF
clone_size: many; v_call: TRBV7-6; d_call: NA; j_call: TRBJ2-2; cdr3_nt: TGTGCCAGCAGCTTTACGGGGGCCGACACCGGGGAGCTGTTTTTT; cdr3_aa: CASSFTGADTGELFF
clone_size: NA; v_call: TRBV20-1; d_call: NA; j_call: TRBJ1-2; cdr3_nt: TGCAGTGCTAGGGCCGGGACGATTTTCTATGGCTACACCTTC; cdr3_aa: CSARAGTIFYGYTF
clone_size: many; v_call: TRBV7-6; d_call: TRBD2; j_call: TRBJ2-5; cdr3_nt: TGTGCCAGCATCAACCCCCGGGAGCGGGGACAAGAGACCCAGTACTTC; cdr3_aa: CASINPRERGQETQYF
clone_size: many; v_call: TRBV12-3/TRBV12-4; d_call: NA; j_call: TRBJ1-2; cdr3_nt: TGTGCCAGCAGTTTATGGGAGGGGGTGACTGGCGGCTACACCTTC; cdr3_aa: CASSLWEGVTGGYTF
clone_size: NA; v_call: TRBV7-9; d_call: TRBD2; j_call: TRBJ2-1; cdr3_nt: TGTGCCAGCAGCTACTCTAGCGGGCCGGACGGTGAGCAGTTCTTC; cdr3_aa: CASSYSSGPDGEQFF
clone_size: NA; v_call: TRBV6-1; d_call: NA; j_call: TRBJ2-3; cdr3_nt: TGTGCCAGCAGTACTCCCGGGCCCCCGGACGGTACGCAGTATTTT; cdr3_aa: CASSTPGPPDGTQYF
clone_size: many; v_call: TRBV12-3/TRBV12-4; d_call: TRBD2; j_call: TRBJ2-1; cdr3_nt: TGTGCCAGCACCCTGGGAGGGGATGAGCAGTTCTTC; cdr3_aa: CASTLGGDEQFF
clone_size: few; v_call: TRBV6-2/TRBV6-3; d_call: NA; j_call: TRBJ1-5; cdr3_nt: TGTGCCAGCAGTTACCCATATAGCAATCAGCCCCAGCATTTT; cdr3_aa: CASSYPYSNQPQHF
clone_size: NA; v_call: TRBV11-2; d_call: TRBD1; j_call: TRBJ1-2; cdr3_nt: TGTGCCAGCAGCACCATGACCGGGACAGGGGTCGGCTACACCTTC; cdr3_aa: CASSTMTGTGVGYTF
clone_size: NA; v_call: TRBV7-6; d_call: NA; j_call: TRBJ2-5; cdr3_nt: TGTGCCAGCAGCGTTACCGGGGTGGGGGAGACCCAGTACTTC; cdr3_aa: CASSVTGVGETQYF
clone_size: few; v_call: TRBV7-9; d_call: NA; j_call: TRBJ2-7; cdr3_nt: TGTGCCAGCAGCTTGGGGTCGGGAGCCGAGGAGTACTTC; cdr3_aa: CASSLGSGAEEYF